This T cell receptor (beta chain) was documented in a study of cytomegalovirus exposure and HLA in healthy donors. Study results and caveats: Data from an earlier analysis indicated that most TCR beta V segments were productive either about 87% or about 30% of the time. The likely explanation for a cluster of highly shared sequence variants was sequencing artifact. A few CMV-associated chains proved CMV antigen-specific in vitro.

Primers included in the PCR were 60 Vbeta and 13 Jbeta primers. Method: immunoSEQ multiplex PCR; TCRdb's copy keeps in-frame clones and lacks some. The sample includes 130,000 to 150,000 clones, around four fifths of them seen just once. V dropped 3 bases and J dropped 9; count of bases not matched to a gene: 12. The CDR3 has 17 residues. Germline lookup yields CDR1 SGDLS and CDR2 YYNGEE. About this clone itself: Its target is unknown.

Sequenced sample: PBMCs. V gene TRBV9 combines with J gene TRBJ2-1, with 13 bases lining up with TRBD2. This clonotype was obtained from a boy between 2 and 10 years old in good health and CMV-seronegative. CDR3: CASSAVGTSGITGEQFF. The CDR3 DNA reads as TGTGCCAGCAGCGCGGTAGGGACTAGCGGGATTACAGGTGAGCAGTTCTTC. Complete variable domain (other parts from reference TRBV9 and TRBJ2-1): DSGVTQTPKHLITATGQRVTLRCSPRSGDLSVYWYQQSLDQGLQFLIQYYNGEERAKGNILERFSAQQFPDLHSELNLSSLELGDSALYFCASSAVGTSGITGEQFFGPGTRLTVL.